Below, 23 T cell receptor beta chains from the same sample are listed, as sequenced in a study of blood T cell repertoires in COVID-19. Repertoires were generated with immunoSEQ multiplex PCR, while TCRdb's copy carries only in-frame clones and drops some. Among fewer than 450,000 clones listed, around 91% were seen once. Sequenced material: peripheral blood. The receptors derive from a woman between 18 and 29 years old who had recovered from COVID-19.

The rearrangement links TRBV10-2 to TRBJ2-2; 7 bases align to TRBD2. The CDR3 is made up of 16 amino acids. Trimming removed 1 base from V and 4 bases from J; junction bases left unmatched: 6. The germline CDR1 and CDR2 sequences are WSHSY and SAAADI. CDR3 nucleotide sequence: TGCGCCAGCAGTGAGTACTCGACTAGCTCCACCGGGGAGCTGTTTTTT. It is translated as CASSEYSTSSTGELFF.

This clone was counted between two and nine times. The rearrangement links TRBV6-2 or TRBV6-3 to TRBJ2-7; D is unclear. The CDR3 sequence is 12 residues long. V gave up 4 bases and J gave up 3 bases, with 7 bases separating them. Per the germline V gene, CDR1 is MNHEY and CDR2 is SVGEGT. CDR3 sequence reads: CASSSNSYEQYV. CDR3 in DNA: TGTGCCAGCAGTTCAAACAGCTACGAGCAGTACGTC.

The rearrangement uses TRBV6-2 or TRBV6-3 and TRBJ2-1, with D possibly TRBD2 on 5 matching bases. The CDR3 loop spans 17 amino acids. V gave up 0 bases and J gave up 0 bases, with 12 bases separating them. Per germline, CDR1 MNHEY and CDR2 SVGEGT. This CDR3 is CASSYSPPGSSYNEQFF. CDR3 nucleotides: TGTGCCAGCAGTTACTCACCCCCGGGGAGCTCCTACAATGAGCAGTTCTTC.

V and J are TRBV3-1 (or the pseudogene TRBV3-2) and TRBJ2-5; 7 bases agree with TRBD2. This CDR3 contains 14 residues. V dropped 1 base and J dropped 6; count of bases not matched to a gene: 5. CDR1 is LGHDT and CDR2 is YNNKEL in the germline V gene (reference sequence). The CDR3 coding sequence is TGTGCCAGCAGCCAAGTGGCGGGAGCCAAGACCCAGTACTTC. Amino acid sequence: CASSQVAGAKTQYF.

For the CDR3, the DNA is TGTGCCTGGTTTACAGGGGGGGACTATGGCTACACCTTC. Translation: CAWFTGGDYGYTF. The chain carries TRBV30 and TRBJ1-2; TRBD1 agrees at 8 bases. Germline V gives CDR1 GTSNPN, CDR2 SVGIG (reference sequence). The CDR3 runs 13 residues. V lost 5 bases and J lost 3; bases outside the gene matches: 5. The complete variable domain, with remaining parts taken from reference TRBV30 and TRBJ1-2, reads SQTIHQWPATLVQPVGSPLSLECTVEGTSNPNLYWYRQAAGRGLQLLFYSVGIGQISSEVPQNLSASRPQDRQFILSSKKLLLSDSGFYLCAWFTGGDYGYTFGSGTRLTVV.

The chain couples TRBV6-2 or TRBV6-3 to TRBJ1-2; D perhaps matches TRBD1 (5 bases). The ends were cut back, 2 bases at V and 4 bases at J, with 14 bases in the middle. The CDR3 contains 15 residues. From germline, CDR1 is MNHEY and CDR2 SVGEGT. The CDR3 region has the DNA TGTGCCAGCAGTTACGGGGCAGATCTCGGCTATGGCTACACCTTC. Protein: CASSYGADLGYGYTF.

The chain employs TRBV12-5 and TRBJ2-1; the match to TRBD2 covers 13 bases. CDR3 length: 16 amino acids. The ends lost 1 base at V and 8 bases at J; junction bases unmatched: 5. The germline CDR1 and CDR2 sequences are LGHNT and FRNRAP. CDR3: CASGLGRTSGSDEQFF. The CDR3 DNA sequence: TGTGCTAGTGGTTTGGGGCGGACTAGCGGGAGCGATGAGCAGTTCTTC.

This sequence joins TRBV15 and TRBJ2-7; TRBD2 aligns across 10 bases. The J segment lost 4 bases and the V segment lost 11 bases, leaving 11 bases of the junction unmatched. CDR3 length equals 14 residues. Germline V lookup: CDR1 LNHNV, CDR2 YYDKDF (reference sequence). The CDR3 region has the DNA TGTGCCGATGTCGGACTAGCGGTGACTTACGAGCAGTACGTC. Amino acids: CADVGLAVTYEQYV.

This chain joins TRBV5-6 and TRBJ1-2; no clear D. V lost 0 bases to trimming and J lost 3 bases, with 12 bases between them. The CDR3 runs to 15 residues. Germline V CDR1 and CDR2: SGHDT, YYEEEE. The DNA of the CDR3 is TGTGCCAGCAGCTTGGTGTACGGGGTGGACTATGGCTACACCTTC. It translates to CASSLVYGVDYGYTF.

The chain has TRBV15 and TRBJ2-1; D may be TRBD2 (5 bases). CDR3 length: 16 amino acids. Germline V gene lookup returns CDR1 LNHNV and CDR2 YYDKDF (reference sequence). The germline V and J ends were trimmed by 2 bases and 3 bases, with 14 bases remaining between them. This CDR3 reads CATSRQLRELYNEQFF. The CDR3 bases are TGTGCCACCAGCAGACAACTCCGGGAACTCTACAATGAGCAGTTCTTC.

The genes are TRBV6-5 and TRBJ2-7; 12 bases map to TRBD1. This CDR3 has 15 amino acids. The V segment lost 7 bases and the J segment 3 bases; nucleotides outside the gene matches: 7. Germline assignment: CDR1 MNHEY and CDR2 SVGAGI. This chain's CDR3 is CASTLGQGALYEQYV. In nucleotides, the CDR3 is TGTGCCAGCACTCTGGGACAGGGGGCCCTCTACGAGCAGTACGTC.

The gene calls are TRBV28 and TRBJ2-3, with 8 bases identical to TRBD2. This CDR3 region has 16 residues. The germline V gene encodes CDR1 MDHEN and CDR2 SYDVKM. V shed 6 bases and J 0 bases; nucleotides not matched to a gene: 8. The chain's CDR3 is CASSSTPSGSTDTQYF. For the CDR3, the DNA is TGTGCCAGCAGCTCGACCCCTAGCGGGAGCACAGATACGCAGTATTTT.

The V call is TRBV10-3, the J call TRBJ1-2; 7 nucleotides match TRBD1. CDR3 length: 15 residues. Germline V gene sequence: CDR1 ENHRY, CDR2 SYGVKD. J lost 8 bases, V lost 4 bases, and 13 bases had no gene match. CDR3 in amino acids: CAISASGTVSAGYTF. CDR3 coding DNA: TGTGCCATCAGTGCTAGCGGGACAGTGTCGGCAGGCTACACCTTC.

The J gene is TRBJ2-1, the V gene TRBV12-5; weak D call: TRBD1 (5 bases). Germline V CDR1 and CDR2: LGHNT, FRNRAP. The CDR3 sequence is 13 residues long. V shed 7 bases and J shed 3 bases, with 10 bases lying between them. The CDR3 protein is CASERDSYNEQFF. The CDR3, as DNA: TGTGCTAGTGAGAGAGACAGCTACAATGAGCAGTTCTTC.

This sequence joins TRBV7-2 and TRBJ2-5, with unresolved D. CDR1 SGHTA and CDR2 FQGNSA come from the germline V gene. The CDR3 contains 11 residues. The V and J ends lost 5 bases and 4 bases respectively, with 5 bases between them. CDR3 sequence reads: CASSALETQYF. The CDR3 nucleotides read TGTGCCAGCAGCGCACTAGAGACCCAGTACTTC.

The chain carries TRBV7-8 and TRBJ2-7; 10 bases align to TRBD2. J was trimmed by 4 bases and V by 8 bases; bases with no gene match: 11. The CDR3 runs 15 residues. Germline lookup yields CDR1 SGHVS and CDR2 FQNEAQ. The DNA for the CDR3 is TGTGCCAGCGGCCGAGGGGCTAGCGGGAGTTACGAGCAGTACGTC. Translation gives CASGRGASGSYEQYV.

This chain joins TRBV19 and TRBJ1-4; D may be TRBD1 (6 bases). Trimming removed 6 bases from V and 5 bases from J, with 16 bases in between. The CDR3 is 15 amino acids. Germline V gene sequence: CDR1 LNHDA, CDR2 SQIVND (reference sequence). CDR3 coding DNA: TGTGCCAGTAGACGGTACAGGGCAATAAATGAAAAACTGTTTTTT. It encodes CASRRYRAINEKLFF. Combining the CDR3 with reference TRBV19 and TRBJ1-4 gives the whole variable domain DGGITQSPKYLFRKEGQNVTLSCEQNLNHDAMYWYRQDPGQGLRLIYYSQIVNDFQKGDIAEGYSVSREKKESFPLTVTSAQKNPTAFYLCASRRYRAINEKLFFGSGTQLSVL.

The chain has TRBV18 and TRBJ2-3; D is unresolved. The CDR3 spans 14 residues. The germline V gene has CDR1 KGHSH and CDR2 LQKENI. V was shortened by 4 bases and J by 0 bases, with 8 bases between the two germline ends. CDR3 coding DNA: TGTGCCAGCTCACTTTCCCCTAGCACAGATACGCAGTATTTT. Residues: CASSLSPSTDTQYF.

V usage is TRBV3-1 (or the pseudogene TRBV3-2) and J usage is TRBJ2-7, with D possibly matching TRBD1 (5 bases). Germline V gene lookup returns CDR1 LGHDT and CDR2 YNNKEL (reference sequence). Trimming took 9 bases from V and 3 from J, leaving 18 bases between them. The CDR3 loop spans 14 amino acids. The CDR3 sequence: CASKQEFTFYEQYV. CDR3 in DNA: TGTGCCAGTAAACAGGAATTTACCTTCTACGAGCAGTACGTC.

The chain has TRBV18 and TRBJ2-7, with D perhaps matching TRBD2 (5 bases). Per germline, CDR1 KGHSH and CDR2 LQKENI. The ends were cut back, 5 bases at V and 3 bases at J, with 11 bases in the middle. The CDR3 covers 13 residues. Here the CDR3 DNA reads TGTGCCAGCTCATACGGGAAAAACTACGAGCAGTACGTC. Residues: CASSYGKNYEQYV.

The chain couples TRBV6-1 to TRBJ1-1; D uncertain. V was clipped by 2 bases and J by 11 bases, with 15 bases between them. The CDR3 has 13 amino acids. CDR1 is MNHNS, CDR2 SASEGT, per germline. The CDR3 DNA sequence: TGTGCCAGCAGTGAACTAGTCCCCGAGTCGGCTTTCTTT. It yields the protein CASSELVPESAFF.

The chain has TRBV29-1 and TRBJ2-7, with 8 bases identical to TRBD1. This CDR3 has 12 residues. Germline V lookup: CDR1 SQVTM, CDR2 ANQGSEA. V gave up 8 bases and J gave up 7 bases; unmatched junction bases: 10. The CDR3 bases are TGCAGCTCCGGTCAGGGGGCTGGGGAGCAGTACGTC. It specifies CSSGQGAGEQYV.

The chain links TRBV7-8 to TRBJ2-1; TRBD2 might be the D (5 bases). The germline V gene encodes CDR1 SGHVS and CDR2 FQNEAQ. V gave up 5 bases and J gave up 7 bases, with 18 bases separating them. CDR3 length: 15 amino acids. The CDR3 is CASSQLGGFGNEQFF. CDR3 nucleotide sequence: TGTGCCAGCAGCCAACTAGGAGGTTTTGGAAATGAGCAGTTCTTC. Variable domain in full (rest from reference TRBV7-8 and TRBJ2-1): GAGVSQSPRYKVAKRGQDVALRCDPISGHVSLFWYQQALGQGPEFLTYFQNEAQLDKSGLPSDRFFAERPEGSVSTLKIQRTQQEDSAVYLCASSQLGGFGNEQFFGPGTRLTVL.